These 2 T cell receptor beta chains were sequenced from one sample in a study of T cells in Graves' hyperthyroidism and ophthalmopathy. The investigators amplified TCR beta CDR3 regions from RNA transcripts. First-round RT-PCR of the TCR CDR3 relied on the HTBI primer set. TCRdb reprocessed the multiplex PCR reads via MiXCR and lists one record per CDR3 protein. The table records about 840,000 distinct CDR3 sequences, roughly 40% of them present only once. Sequenced: blood. The receptors derive from a man younger than 35 with Graves' hyperthyroidism.

The chain joins TRBV7-2 to TRBJ2-2, with D perhaps assigned TRBD1 or TRBD2 (5 bases each). The CDR3 is 14 residues long. Per germline, CDR1 SGHTA and CDR2 FQGNSA. With 1 base removed from V and 5 bases from J, the gap between germline ends came to 8 bases. CDR3 bases: TGTGCCAGCAGCTTAGATGGGGGAACCGGGGAGCTGTTTTTT. Translation gives CASSLDGGTGELFF. Together with reference TRBV7-2 and TRBJ2-2, the CDR3 gives the full variable domain: GAGVSQSPSNKVTEKGKDVELRCDPISGHTALYWYRQSLGQGLEFLIYFQGNSAPDKSGLPSDRFSAERTGGSVSTLTIQRTQQEDSAVYLCASSLDGGTGELFFGEGSRLTVL.

Many counts were recorded for this clonotype. The gene calls are TRBV19 and TRBJ1-5, with 10 bases matching TRBD1. Germline loops: CDR1 LNHDA, CDR2 SQIVND (reference sequence). J gave up 0 bases and V 5 bases, and 1 base lay outside the gene matches. The length of the CDR3 is 15 residues. This CDR3 is CASSGTGDSNQPQHF. In nucleotides, the CDR3 is TGTGCCAGTAGTGGGACAGGGGATAGCAATCAGCCCCAGCATTTT.